A single sample gave rise to the 29 T cell receptor beta chains below, sequenced in a study of T cells in Graves' hyperthyroidism and ophthalmopathy. Amplification yielded TCR beta CDR3 regions, with RNA transcripts as the source. When the TCR CDR3 underwent first-round RT-PCR, the HTBI primer set was used. One entry per CDR3 protein, called by TCRdb with MiXCR from the multiplex PCR reads. The table lists a few hundred thousand distinct CDR3 sequences, 13% to 15% of them singletons. Sequencing input: blood. These receptors were taken from a woman in her twenties or thirties with Graves' ophthalmopathy.

In this sample, this clonotype turned up many times. The chain is built from TRBV28 and TRBJ2-7, with TRBD1 identical over 9 bases. Germline assignment: CDR1 MDHEN and CDR2 SYDVKM. After removal of 6 bases from V and 4 bases from J, the junction contained 7 bases not matched to a gene. The CDR3 extends over 14 amino acids. The CDR3 spells CASRKDRGMYEQYF. In nucleotides, the CDR3 is TGTGCCAGCAGAAAGGACAGGGGAATGTACGAGCAGTACTTC.

This clonotype has a count of ten or more. The chain couples TRBV20-1 to TRBJ2-2; no reliable D call. This CDR3 has 16 amino acids. Trimming cost V 1 base and J 0 bases, with 12 bases left between them. Germline V lookup: CDR1 DFQATT, CDR2 SNEGSKA (reference sequence). The DNA of the CDR3 is TGCAGTGCTAGAGTGGGTAGGAGCTCGAACACCGGGGAGCTGTTTTTT. Amino acid sequence: CSARVGRSSNTGELFF.

Remarks on this clonotype: At one end, the junction sequence differs from germline, possibly due to a read error. The chain links TRBV19 to TRBJ2-3, with D possibly matching TRBD1 (5 bases). The CDR3 has 17 amino acids. Germline-derived CDR1 and CDR2 are LNHDA and SQIVND (reference sequence). CDR3 sequence: CASGILGRTTALDTQYF. The CDR3, as DNA: TGTGCCAGTGGTATTTTAGGGCGGACAACAGCTTTGGATACGCAGTATTTT.

This clonotype was seen ten or more times. A read error may explain this, as a much larger clone is one base away. V usage is TRBV28 and J usage is TRBJ2-7, with D perhaps TRBD2 (6 bases). This CDR3 has 16 amino acids. From germline, CDR1 is MDHEN and CDR2 SYDVKM. Written as DNA, the CDR3 is TGTGCCAGCAGTTTTAGTGGGAGGCGGTTTCCCTACGCGCAGTACTTC. Protein sequence: CASSFSGRRFPYAQYF.

This clonotype was detected many times. The rearrangement joins TRBV7-2 to TRBJ2-1; D unresolved. The CDR3 spans 13 residues. V lost 6 bases to trimming and J lost 2 bases, with 8 bases between them. Germline V gives CDR1 SGHTA, CDR2 FQGNSA. In DNA form, the CDR3 reads TGTGCCAGCAGTCCTGGGCCCTACAATGAGCAGTTCTTC. Protein product: CASSPGPYNEQFF.

This clonotype was observed a handful of times. The chain recombines TRBV5-1 with TRBJ1-2; no reliable D call. The CDR3 covers 18 residues. The V and J ends lost 3 bases and 8 bases respectively, with 29 bases between them. Per germline, CDR1 SGHRS and CDR2 YFSETQ. In nucleotides, the CDR3 is TGCGCCAGCAGCTACCATCCCTCCCGACCTGGAGTAGCGGGAGGCTACACCTTC. This encodes CASSYHPSRPGVAGGYTF.

For this clonotype: This may be a read error: a much more frequent sequence differs by one nucleotide. The V gene is TRBV7-9, the J gene TRBJ2-7; D gene uncertain. Per the germline V gene, CDR1 is SEHNR and CDR2 is FQNEAQ (reference sequence). V shed 5 bases and J shed 7 bases, with 15 bases lying between them. The CDR3 has 13 residues. The CDR3 spells CASSAYSYNEQYF. The DNA of the CDR3 is TGTGCCAGCAGCGCTTACAGCTACAATGAGCAGTACTTC.

J is TRBJ1-4 and V is TRBV24-1; possible D gene TRBD1, 6 bases. This CDR3 has 17 residues. Looked up from germline, CDR1 is KGHDR and CDR2 is SFDVKD. Trimming removed 4 bases from V and 8 bases from J, with 22 bases in between. CDR3 amino acids: CATSEPDFRGVVEKLFF. CDR3 nucleotides: TGTGCCACCAGTGAACCTGACTTCAGGGGAGTGGTCGAAAAACTGTTTTTT.

This clonotype was counted ten times or more. This chain joins TRBV2 and TRBJ2-5; 12 nucleotides align to TRBD2. The germline V gene has CDR1 SNHLY and CDR2 FYNNEI. Trimming took 5 bases from V and 5 from J; bases not matched to a gene: 9. The CDR3 extends over 16 amino acids. The CDR3 nucleotides read TGTGCCAGCAGTAACCTAGCGGGGGGGCCCGTGGAGACCCAGTACTTC. Translation gives CASSNLAGGPVETQYF.

There are many counts of this clonotype. V gene TRBV4-1 combines with J gene TRBJ2-5; 7 bases are a match to TRBD2. J lost 5 bases, V lost 2 bases, and 8 bases had no gene match. Germline-derived CDR1 and CDR2 are MGHRA and YSYEKL. CDR3 length equals 15 residues. Here the CDR3 reads CASSQPTPGRETQYF. For the CDR3, the DNA is TGCGCCAGCAGCCAACCTACTCCCGGGAGGGAGACCCAGTACTTC.

This clonotype has a count of ten or more. The chain joins TRBV9 to TRBJ1-1, with D possibly matching TRBD1 (5 bases). Germline CDR1 and CDR2: SGDLS and YYNGEE. With 2 bases removed from V and 0 bases from J, the gap between germline ends came to 8 bases. CDR3 size: 14 residues. The CDR3 region is CASSVGGMNTEAFF. The CDR3, as DNA: TGTGCCAGCAGCGTTGGGGGGATGAACACTGAAGCTTTCTTT.

V usage is TRBV5-1 and J usage is TRBJ1-4, with D unresolved. Germline V gene sequence: CDR1 SGHRS, CDR2 YFSETQ. The CDR3 has 16 amino acids. Trimming shortened V by 0 bases and J by 0 bases, and 9 bases separated the two germline ends. CDR3 in amino acids: CASSLGPTATNEKLFF. The CDR3 nucleotides read TGCGCCAGCAGCTTGGGGCCCACAGCAACTAATGAAAAACTGTTTTTT. Full variable domain (rest looked up from reference TRBV5-1 and TRBJ1-4): KAGVTQTPRYLIKTRGQQVTLSCSPISGHRSVSWYQQTPGQGLQFLFEYFSETQRNKGNFPGRFSGRQFSNSRSEMNVSTLELGDSALYLCASSLGPTATNEKLFFGSGTQLSVL.

A few counts support this clonotype. This CDR3 is CASSPKDRVWEPGELFF. The CDR3, as DNA: TGTGCCAGCAGCCCTAAGGACAGGGTTTGGGAACCCGGGGAGCTGTTTTTT. This chain uses TRBV9 with TRBJ2-2; 8 positions match TRBD1. J was trimmed by 6 bases and V by 4 bases; bases with no gene match: 14. The CDR3 sequence is 17 residues long. Germline CDR1 and CDR2: SGDLS and YYNGEE.

The chain carries TRBV13 and TRBJ2-3; D is unclear. The CDR3 length is 14 residues. CDR1 PRHDT and CDR2 FYEKMQ come from the germline V gene (reference sequence). The V and J ends lost 8 bases and 0 bases respectively, with 12 bases between them. The CDR3 region has the DNA TGTGCCAGCCAAAAAGGACGGAGCACAGATACGCAGTATTTT. As protein: CASQKGRSTDTQYF. Together with reference TRBV13 and TRBJ2-3, the CDR3 gives the full variable domain: AAGVIQSPRHLIKEKRETATLKCYPIPRHDTVYWYQQGPGQDPQFLISFYEKMQSDKGSIPDRFSAQQFSDYHSELNMSSLELGDSALYFCASQKGRSTDTQYFGPGTRLTVL.

This clonotype was counted once. Being one base from a much bigger clone, this may be a read error. This sequence joins TRBV12-3 or TRBV12-4 and TRBJ2-2, with 8 bases matching TRBD2. Germline trimming cut 8 bases from V and 7 bases from J; bases unmatched to any gene: 6. This CDR3 is built from 13 residues. The CDR3 loop is CASGRGGRGELFF. CDR3 nucleotide sequence: TGTGCCAGCGGTCGGGGGGGCCGCGGGGAGCTGTTTTTT.

This chain links TRBV5-1 with TRBJ2-7, with D perhaps TRBD2 (5 bases). The V end lost 5 bases, the J end lost 2 bases, and 11 bases lay between the germline ends. Looked up from germline, CDR1 is SGHRS and CDR2 is YFSETQ. This CDR3 is 13 amino acids long. Here the CDR3 reads CASRISETYEQYF. The DNA for the CDR3 is TGCGCCAGCAGGATTAGCGAGACCTACGAGCAGTACTTC. Combining the CDR3 with reference TRBV5-1 and TRBJ2-7 gives the whole variable domain KAGVTQTPRYLIKTRGQQVTLSCSPISGHRSVSWYQQTPGQGLQFLFEYFSETQRNKGNFPGRFSGRQFSNSRSEMNVSTLELGDSALYLCASRISETYEQYFGPGTRLTVT.

The J gene is TRBJ1-2, the V gene TRBV30; D is ambiguous. The CDR3 has 13 amino acids. The germline V gene has CDR1 GTSNPN and CDR2 SVGIG (reference sequence). V lost 0 bases and J 2 bases, leaving 7 bases between the germline ends. This CDR3 is CAWSVTENYGYTF. The CDR3 coding sequence is TGTGCCTGGAGTGTAACCGAAAACTATGGCTACACCTTC. The full variable domain, its missing parts supplied by reference TRBV30 and TRBJ1-2, is SQTIHQWPATLVQPVGSPLSLECTVEGTSNPNLYWYRQAAGRGLQLLFYSVGIGQISSEVPQNLSASRPQDRQFILSSKKLLLSDSGFYLCAWSVTENYGYTFGSGTRLTVV.

The table lists this clonotype with many counts. This chain uses TRBV2 with TRBJ2-3; 9 positions agree with TRBD2. J gave up 2 bases and V 0 bases, and 15 bases lay outside the gene matches. The CDR3 runs 20 residues. Germline V gene data show CDR1 as SNHLY and CDR2 as FYNNEI. CDR3 coding DNA: TGTGCCAGCAGTGAAGCGGGGCGGGGGGGCCTCCCGACCCCCACAGATACGCAGTATTTT. Translated: CASSEAGRGGLPTPTDTQYF. Drawing the rest from reference TRBV2 and TRBJ2-3, the complete variable domain is EPEVTQTPSHQVTQMGQEVILRCVPISNHLYFYWYRQILGQKVEFLVSFYNNEISEKSEIFDDQFSVERPDGSNFTLKIRSTKLEDSAMYFCASSEAGRGGLPTPTDTQYFGPGTRLTVL.

This sequence joins TRBV6-5 and TRBJ2-3, with 9 bases matching TRBD2. Trimming at V came to 2 bases and at J to 2 bases, leaving 5 bases not matched to a gene. The germline CDR1 and CDR2 sequences are MNHEY and SVGAGI. This CDR3 region has 16 residues. The CDR3 protein is CASSYLSSGNTDTQYF. For the CDR3, the DNA is TGTGCCAGCAGTTACCTCTCTAGCGGGAACACAGATACGCAGTATTTT.

The chain recombines TRBV9 with TRBJ1-2; 9 positions match TRBD1. The germline CDR1 and CDR2 sequences are SGDLS and YYNGEE. CDR3 length equals 16 residues. Germline trimming cut 4 bases from V and 5 bases from J; bases unmatched to any gene: 12. The CDR3: CASSPAGTGHGYGYTF. The CDR3 DNA is TGTGCCAGCAGCCCGGCGGGGACAGGGCATGGATATGGCTACACCTTC. Looking up the rest from reference TRBV9 and TRBJ1-2 gives the full variable domain: DSGVTQTPKHLITATGQRVTLRCSPRSGDLSVYWYQQSLDQGLQFLIQYYNGEERAKGNILERFSAQQFPDLHSELNLSSLELGDSALYFCASSPAGTGHGYGYTFGSGTRLTVV.

There are many counts of this clonotype. The chain employs TRBV4-1 and TRBJ1-5; D remains unclear. The CDR3 extends over 15 amino acids. CDR1 and CDR2 from the germline V gene are MGHRA and YSYEKL. Trimming cost V 1 base and J 0 bases, with 7 bases left between them. The CDR3 DNA reads TGCGCCAGCAGCCAAGGCGAATTTAGCAATCAGCCCCAGCATTTT. It codes for CASSQGEFSNQPQHF.

The J gene is TRBJ2-2, the V gene TRBV5-1; 8 bases map to TRBD1. Germline V gene data show CDR1 as SGHRS and CDR2 as YFSETQ. This CDR3 contains 15 residues. The V gene end was trimmed by 3 bases and the J gene end by 5 bases; junction bases not matched to a gene: 6. The CDR3 here is CASSSRDRKTGELFF. DNA for the CDR3: TGCGCCAGCAGCTCGCGGGACAGGAAGACCGGGGAGCTGTTTTTT.

The V and J genes are TRBV11-2 and TRBJ2-3; 8 bases align to TRBD2. Germline CDR1 is SGHAT and CDR2 is FQNNGV. V gave up 4 bases and J gave up 3 bases; unmatched junction bases: 6. The CDR3 has 15 residues. The CDR3 region has the DNA TGTGCCAGCAGCTCCCCGGGGGGGCAGACAGATACGCAGTATTTT. Its translation is CASSSPGGQTDTQYF.

This clonotype was seen at least ten times. The chain has TRBV20-1 and TRBJ1-2, with no clear D. This CDR3 is built from 13 residues. V lost 6 bases, J lost 6 bases, and 17 bases lay in between. Germline CDR1 reads DFQATT; CDR2 reads SNEGSKA (reference sequence). This CDR3 reads CSAPEAEKNGYTF. In nucleotides, the CDR3 is TGCAGTGCCCCGGAGGCCGAGAAGAATGGCTACACCTTC.

This clonotype was counted many times. This chain connects TRBV10-3 to TRBJ2-1; TRBD1 aligns across 8 bases. CDR1 ENHRY and CDR2 SYGVKD come from the germline V gene. This CDR3 has 15 amino acids. V was clipped by 4 bases and J by 5 bases; unmatched bases: 7. The CDR3 sequence: CAISAGQGLNNEQFF. The CDR3 DNA reads as TGTGCCATCAGTGCAGGACAGGGCCTAAACAATGAGCAGTTCTTC.

This clonotype was observed a few times. The rearrangement links TRBV7-8 to TRBJ1-1, with D uncertain. Per the germline V gene, CDR1 is SGHVS and CDR2 is FQNEAQ. This CDR3 has 15 amino acids. The V gene lost 5 bases and the J gene lost 6 bases, with 19 bases spanning the gap. CDR3 amino acids: CASSPTSTHSPEAFF. The CDR3 DNA reads as TGTGCCAGCAGCCCGACCTCTACCCACAGTCCTGAAGCTTTCTTT.

The table lists this clonotype with a few counts. This rearrangement joins TRBV7-8 to TRBJ2-5; no clear D gene. Germline CDR1 and CDR2: SGHVS and FQNEAQ. The length of the CDR3 is 14 residues. Trimming pared 3 bases from V and 3 bases from J, leaving 11 bases between. The CDR3 DNA sequence: TGTGCCAGCAGCTTTGGGCTCAAAAAAGAGACCCAGTACTTC. Residues: CASSFGLKKETQYF.

This clonotype was seen a handful of times. The chain couples TRBV14 to TRBJ1-4; D might be TRBD1 (6 bases). The germline V and J ends were trimmed by 4 bases and 8 bases, with 14 bases remaining between them. Germline V lookup: CDR1 SGHDN, CDR2 FVKESK. The CDR3 sequence is 14 residues long. In DNA form, the CDR3 reads TGTGCCAGCAGCCCCCTAGGGGGTGAGGAAAAACTGTTTTTT. This translates into CASSPLGGEEKLFF.

This clonotype was seen a few times. CDR3 sequence reads: CASSYAGQGALGYTF. CDR3 DNA sequence: TGTGCCAGCAGCTACGCCGGACAGGGGGCTCTTGGCTACACCTTC. This chain joins TRBV5-6 and TRBJ1-2, with 11 bases identical to TRBD1. J was trimmed by 7 bases and V by 3 bases; bases with no gene match: 8. Germline V lookup: CDR1 SGHDT, CDR2 YYEEEE. The CDR3 is 15 amino acids.